This T cell receptor beta chain comes out of a study of T cell repertoires in cytomegalovirus infection. Study information: CMV infection and matching HLA type were both indicated by public TCR beta signatures. The study's findings and limits: Predominance within the ex vivo response was attributable to HLA-C-restricted CMV-specific TCR beta clonotypes. Cumulative public TCR beta family frequency identified CMV carriers with the relevant HLA.

TCRdb passed the reads through MiXCR, listing each CDR3 protein once. In the table there are around 280,000 distinct CDR3 sequences, approximately 15% of which are singletons. Germline V gene lookup returns CDR1 SQVTM and CDR2 ANQGSEA. The CDR3 extends over 16 amino acids. Trimming removed 5 bases at V and 4 bases at J, with 18 bases between. Turning to this clonotype: Antigen specificity is unknown.

The sequenced sample consisted of PBMCs. This clonotype was obtained from a human donor in good health (CMV status not recorded). Some clones in this sample may be carry-over from other donors' samples. The chain combines TRBV29-1 with TRBJ2-6, with D uncertain. In nucleotides, the CDR3 is TGCAGCGTTTTGGGGTTCGGCACGGCCGGGGCCAACGTCCTGACTTTC. It is translated as CSVLGFGTAGANVLTF.